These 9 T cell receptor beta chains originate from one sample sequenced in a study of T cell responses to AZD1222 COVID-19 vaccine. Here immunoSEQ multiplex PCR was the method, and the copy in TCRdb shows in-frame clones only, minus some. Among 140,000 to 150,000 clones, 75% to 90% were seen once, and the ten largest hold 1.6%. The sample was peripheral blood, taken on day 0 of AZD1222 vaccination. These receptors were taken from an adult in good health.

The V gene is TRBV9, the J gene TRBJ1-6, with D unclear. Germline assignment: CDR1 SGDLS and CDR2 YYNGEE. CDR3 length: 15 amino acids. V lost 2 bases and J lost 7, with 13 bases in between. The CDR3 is CASSVQAGRNSPLHF. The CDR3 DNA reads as TGTGCCAGCAGCGTCCAGGCGGGTCGGAATTCACCCCTCCACTTT.

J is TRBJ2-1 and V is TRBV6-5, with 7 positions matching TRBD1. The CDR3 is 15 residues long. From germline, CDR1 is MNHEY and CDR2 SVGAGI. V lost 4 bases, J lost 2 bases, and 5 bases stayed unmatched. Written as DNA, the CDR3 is TGTGCCAGCAGTTCCTCAGGGGGAGCCTACAATGAGCAGTTCTTC. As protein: CASSSSGGAYNEQFF.

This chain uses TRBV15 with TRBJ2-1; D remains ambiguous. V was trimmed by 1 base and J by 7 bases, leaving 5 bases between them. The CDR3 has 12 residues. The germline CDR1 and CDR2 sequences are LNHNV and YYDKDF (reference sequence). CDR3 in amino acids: CATSRALNEQFF. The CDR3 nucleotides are TGTGCCACCAGCAGAGCCTTGAATGAGCAGTTCTTC.

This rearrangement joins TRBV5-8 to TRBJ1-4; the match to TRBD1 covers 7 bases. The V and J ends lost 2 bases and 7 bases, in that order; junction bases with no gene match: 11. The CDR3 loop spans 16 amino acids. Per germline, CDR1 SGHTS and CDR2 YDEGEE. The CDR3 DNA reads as TGTGCCAGCAGCTTACGAAACAGGGGTGAGGGTGAAAAACTGTTTTTT. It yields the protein CASSLRNRGEGEKLFF.

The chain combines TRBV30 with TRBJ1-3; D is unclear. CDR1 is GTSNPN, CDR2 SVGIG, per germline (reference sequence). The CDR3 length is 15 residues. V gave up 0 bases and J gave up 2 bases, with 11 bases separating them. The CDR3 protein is CAWSVRVGTGNTIYF. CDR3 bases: TGTGCCTGGAGTGTACGGGTAGGGACTGGAAACACCATATATTTT.

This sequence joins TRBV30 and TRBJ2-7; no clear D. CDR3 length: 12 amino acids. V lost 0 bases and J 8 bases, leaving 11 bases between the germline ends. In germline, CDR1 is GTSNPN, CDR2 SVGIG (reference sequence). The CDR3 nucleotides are TGTGCCTGGAGTGTTGTTCAAGGGAAGCAGTACTTC. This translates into CAWSVVQGKQYF.

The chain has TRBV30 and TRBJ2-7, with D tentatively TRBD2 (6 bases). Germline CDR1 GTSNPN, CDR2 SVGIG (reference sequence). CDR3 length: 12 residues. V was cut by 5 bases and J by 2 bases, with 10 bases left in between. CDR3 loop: CAWAEGPYEQYF. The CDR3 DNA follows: TGTGCCTGGGCGGAGGGCCCCTACGAGCAGTACTTC.

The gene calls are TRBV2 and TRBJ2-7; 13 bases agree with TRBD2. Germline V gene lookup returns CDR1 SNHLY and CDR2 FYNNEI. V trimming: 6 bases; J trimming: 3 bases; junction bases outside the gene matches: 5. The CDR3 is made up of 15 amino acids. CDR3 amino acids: CASSLTSGGGYEQYF. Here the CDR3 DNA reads TGTGCCAGCAGCCTCACTAGCGGGGGGGGCTACGAGCAGTACTTC.

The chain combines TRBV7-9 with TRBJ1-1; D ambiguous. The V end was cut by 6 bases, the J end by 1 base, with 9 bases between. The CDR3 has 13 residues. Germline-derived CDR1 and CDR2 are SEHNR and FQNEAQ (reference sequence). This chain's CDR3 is CASSSYPNTEAFF. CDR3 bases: TGTGCCAGCAGTTCGTACCCGAACACTGAAGCTTTCTTT. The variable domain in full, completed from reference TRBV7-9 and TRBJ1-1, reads DTGVSQNPRHKITKRGQNVTFRCDPISEHNRLYWYRQTLGQGPEFLTYFQNEAQLEKSRLLSDRFSAERPKGSFSTLEIQRTEQGDSAMYLCASSSYPNTEAFFGQGTRLTVV.